Following are 18 T cell receptor beta chains from one sample sequenced in a study of siplizumab effects on memory and regulatory T cells. The method was immunoSEQ multiplex PCR; TCRdb's version includes in-frame clones alone and lacks a portion of them. The table lists roughly 56,000 clones, approximately 95% of them singletons. The specimen was CD8+ T cells sorted from blood. The receptors were gathered from a human donor in good health.

The chain has TRBV15 and TRBJ2-1; 9 bases are a match to TRBD2. Germline CDR1 LNHNV, CDR2 YYDKDF (reference sequence). The CDR3 loop spans 15 amino acids. Losses at the gene ends were 9 bases for V and 7 bases for J; bases not matched to a gene: 13. The CDR3 sequence: CATASGAGGGNEQFF. CDR3 DNA sequence: TGTGCCACTGCTTCGGGAGCGGGAGGTGGGAATGAGCAGTTCTTC.

The rearrangement joins TRBV7-6 to TRBJ2-7; D could derive from TRBD1 or TRBD2 (5 bases each). Germline assignment: CDR1 SGHVS and CDR2 FNYEAQ. CDR3 length: 15 amino acids. V lost 0 bases, J lost 1 base, and 10 bases lay in between. The CDR3 region is CASSLAGDRSYEQYF. CDR3 sequence (DNA): TGTGCCAGCAGCTTAGCTGGGGACCGTTCCTACGAGCAGTACTTC.

The chain recombines TRBV6-4 with TRBJ1-4, with 7 bases identical to TRBD1. CDR1 and CDR2 (germline): MRHNA, SNTAGT. The CDR3 is 13 amino acids. The V and J ends lost 6 bases and 7 bases, in that order; junction bases with no gene match: 5. CDR3 sequence (DNA): TGTGCCAGCAGGTTGACAGGGCCTGAAAAACTGTTTTTT. Translation: CASRLTGPEKLFF.

The chain recombines TRBV27 with TRBJ1-4, with D tentatively TRBD1 (5 bases). Between the trimmed V and J ends, which lost 6 bases and 8 bases, there was a span of 16 bases. This CDR3 comprises 14 residues. Looked up from germline, CDR1 is MNHEY and CDR2 is SMNVEV (reference sequence). CDR3 amino acids: CASSQSGMVEKLFF. The CDR3 DNA reads TGTGCCAGCAGCCAATCAGGGATGGTAGAAAAACTGTTTTTT.

The chain combines TRBV19 with TRBJ2-3, with D hard to call. The CDR3 sequence is 11 residues long. In germline, CDR1 is LNHDA, CDR2 SQIVND (reference sequence). V was cut by 10 bases and J by 4 bases, with 9 bases left in between. This CDR3 is CATAMSDTQYF. Written as DNA, the CDR3 is TGTGCCACCGCAATGTCAGATACGCAGTATTTT.

The chain couples TRBV11-2 to TRBJ2-1; 7 bases line up with TRBD2. Germline V lookup: CDR1 SGHAT, CDR2 FQNNGV. The CDR3 has 14 amino acids. V shed 1 base and J 7 bases; nucleotides not matched to a gene: 4. The CDR3 sequence: CASSLAGLVNEQFF. In DNA, the CDR3 is TGTGCCAGCAGCTTAGCTGGACTAGTAAATGAGCAGTTCTTC.

V usage is TRBV4-1 and J usage is TRBJ1-6; D gene ambiguous. Germline loops: CDR1 MGHRA, CDR2 YSYEKL. The V and J ends lost 0 bases and 0 bases respectively, with 9 bases between them. The CDR3 contains 17 residues. CDR3 residues: CASSQDSQSSYNSPLHF. The DNA of the CDR3 is TGCGCCAGCAGCCAAGACAGCCAGAGCTCCTATAATTCACCCCTCCACTTT.

A word on this clone: Other DNA sequences in this sample translate to the same CDR3. The chain links TRBV7-9 to TRBJ1-4, with a tentative D call TRBD1 (6 bases). Germline V gene data show CDR1 as SEHNR and CDR2 as FQNEAQ (reference sequence). This CDR3 spans 14 amino acids. The V end lost 0 bases, the J end lost 8 bases, and 10 bases lay between the germline ends. In DNA form, the CDR3 reads TGTGCCAGCAGCTTAGCCCAGGGGCAGGAAAAACTGTTTTTT. The encoded protein is CASSLAQGQEKLFF.

CDR3 coding DNA: TGTGCCAGCAGCCCGGACAAGGGACCTAGCAATCAGCCCCAGCATTTT. As protein: CASSPDKGPSNQPQHF. The rearrangement links TRBV7-2 to TRBJ1-5; tentative D call: TRBD1 (5 bases). Trimming removed 5 bases from V and 0 bases from J, with 14 bases in between. Germline loops: CDR1 SGHTA, CDR2 FQGNSA. The length of the CDR3 is 16 residues.

CDR3 sequence: CASTETGSNTGELFF. The CDR3 DNA reads as TGCGCCAGCACCGAGACAGGATCGAACACCGGGGAGCTGTTTTTT. This chain connects TRBV5-1 to TRBJ2-2; a possible D gene is TRBD1 (6 bases). From germline, CDR1 is SGHRS and CDR2 YFSETQ. The CDR3 is 15 amino acids. Trimming shortened V by 6 bases and J by 0 bases, and 12 bases separated the two germline ends. Full variable domain (rest looked up from reference TRBV5-1 and TRBJ2-2): KAGVTQTPRYLIKTRGQQVTLSCSPISGHRSVSWYQQTPGQGLQFLFEYFSETQRNKGNFPGRFSGRQFSNSRSEMNVSTLELGDSALYLCASTETGSNTGELFFGEGSRLTVL.

V gene TRBV9 combines with J gene TRBJ2-5; 8 bases are shared with TRBD2. The CDR3 consists of 16 residues. Germline CDR1 is SGDLS and CDR2 is YYNGEE. Trimming at V came to 2 bases and at J to 5 bases, leaving 11 bases not matched to a gene. The CDR3 reads CASSVWSAGARETQYF. DNA for the CDR3: TGTGCCAGCAGCGTTTGGTCAGCGGGAGCTCGTGAGACCCAGTACTTC.

This rearrangement joins TRBV27 to TRBJ1-2, with 8 bases fitting TRBD1. Germline V gives CDR1 MNHEY, CDR2 SMNVEV (reference sequence). This CDR3 contains 12 residues. The trim removed 4 bases at V and 8 bases at J, leaving 3 bases unmatched. DNA of the CDR3: TGTGCCAGCAGTTCTTCAGGGGGCGGCTACACCTTC. It translates to CASSSSGGGYTF.

The chain uses TRBV9 and TRBJ2-7; no reliable D call. The CDR3 extends over 14 amino acids. V dropped 0 bases and J dropped 5 bases, with 12 bases sitting between them. From germline, CDR1 is SGDLS and CDR2 YYNGEE. The CDR3 nucleotides are TGTGCCAGCAGCGTAGGGGCCTTTCAGGACGAGCAGTACTTC. Amino acid sequence: CASSVGAFQDEQYF.

The chain uses TRBV7-3 and TRBJ2-2; 7 bases are a match to TRBD1. The CDR3 consists of 17 residues. Germline loops: CDR1 SGHTA, CDR2 FQGTGA. Trimming removed 5 bases from V and 2 bases from J; junction bases left unmatched: 11. The CDR3: CASSPEGQKLNTGELFF. The CDR3 DNA reads as TGTGCCAGCAGCCCCGAGGGACAGAAACTCAACACCGGGGAGCTGTTTTTT.

The V gene is TRBV6-6, the J gene TRBJ1-1; D remains unclear. V was cut by 0 bases and J by 0 bases, with 11 bases left in between. The germline V gene encodes CDR1 MNHNY and CDR2 SVGAGI (reference sequence). The CDR3 totals 16 residues. DNA of the CDR3: TGTGCCAGCAGTTACTCTTCCCCCCAGATGAACACTGAAGCTTTCTTT. Amino acid sequence: CASSYSSPQMNTEAFF.

This rearrangement joins TRBV6-5 to TRBJ2-5; D is unclear. Germline V CDR1 and CDR2: MNHEY, SVGAGI. Trimming removed 0 bases from V and 5 bases from J, with 10 bases in between. CDR3 length: 14 amino acids. CDR3 residues: CASSYSPTSETQYF. The CDR3 bases are TGTGCCAGCAGTTACTCCCCTACGTCCGAGACCCAGTACTTC.

This sequence joins TRBV9 and TRBJ1-1; possible D gene TRBD1, 6 bases. Trimming removed 4 bases at V and 5 bases at J, with 15 bases between. CDR3 length equals 14 residues. Germline V gives CDR1 SGDLS, CDR2 YYNGEE. As DNA, the CDR3 is TGTGCCAGCAGCCAGACAGGCGCGGGGACTGAAGCTTTCTTT. Translation gives CASSQTGAGTEAFF.

The CDR3 nucleotides are TGTGCCAGCAGCGACCGGGACTATAACACCGGGGAGCTGTTTTTT. Translating it yields CASSDRDYNTGELFF. The genes are TRBV9 and TRBJ2-2; 7 nucleotides agree with TRBD2. Trimming removed 3 bases from V and 2 bases from J; junction bases left unmatched: 4. Germline loops: CDR1 SGDLS, CDR2 YYNGEE. The CDR3 covers 15 residues. Full variable domain (missing parts from reference TRBV9 and TRBJ2-2): DSGVTQTPKHLITATGQRVTLRCSPRSGDLSVYWYQQSLDQGLQFLIQYYNGEERAKGNILERFSAQQFPDLHSELNLSSLELGDSALYFCASSDRDYNTGELFFGEGSRLTVL.